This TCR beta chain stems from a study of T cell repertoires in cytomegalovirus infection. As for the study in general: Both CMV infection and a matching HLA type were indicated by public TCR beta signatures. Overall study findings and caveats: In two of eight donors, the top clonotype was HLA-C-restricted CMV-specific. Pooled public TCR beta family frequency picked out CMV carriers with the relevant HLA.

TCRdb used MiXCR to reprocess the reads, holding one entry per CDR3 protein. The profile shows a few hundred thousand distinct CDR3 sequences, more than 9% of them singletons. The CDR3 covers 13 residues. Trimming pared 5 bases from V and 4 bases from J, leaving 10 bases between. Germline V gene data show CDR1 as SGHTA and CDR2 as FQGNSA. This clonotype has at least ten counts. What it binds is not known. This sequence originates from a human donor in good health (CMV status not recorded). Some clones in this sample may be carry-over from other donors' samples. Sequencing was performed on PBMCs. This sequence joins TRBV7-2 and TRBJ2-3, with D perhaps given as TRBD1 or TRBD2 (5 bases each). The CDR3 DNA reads TGTGCCAGCAGCCTTCGGGACCCAGATACGCAGTATTTT. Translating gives CASSLRDPDTQYF.